These 27 T cell receptor beta chains originate from one sample sequenced in a study of CD8 T cells in ankylosing spondylitis. MiXCR was run by TCRdb on the 5' RACE reads, yielding one entry per CDR3 protein. The table has roughly 260,000 distinct CDR3 sequences, around 20% seen once. The sample comprised blood, either unsorted or a sorted T cell fraction (not recorded which). The receptor source for this set is a male donor with ankylosing spondylitis or in good health (not recorded which).

Only a few counts were recorded for this clonotype. The chain recombines TRBV5-1 with TRBJ2-2, with TRBD1 matching 8 bases. The length of the CDR3 is 17 residues. Per germline, CDR1 SGHRS and CDR2 YFSETQ. Trimming cost V 4 bases and J 0 bases; bases outside gene matches: 8. Written as DNA, the CDR3 is TGCGCCAGCAGCACCGGACAGGGAATAACGAACACCGGGGAGCTGTTTTTT. Translating it yields CASSTGQGITNTGELFF.

The chain is built from TRBV5-1 and TRBJ2-1; D is perhaps TRBD1 (6 bases). The ends were cut back, 4 bases at V and 8 bases at J, with 28 bases in the middle. CDR3 size: 18 residues. Germline V gene data show CDR1 as SGHRS and CDR2 as YFSETQ. The CDR3 coding sequence is TGCGCCAGCAGCCAAATTACTTACAGGGTCGGACTTGTGGATGAGCAGTTCTTC. It codes for CASSQITYRVGLVDEQFF.

This clonotype came up a few times. V is TRBV6-1 and J is TRBJ1-1; 7 bases line up with TRBD1. Losses at the gene ends were 5 bases for V and 7 bases for J; bases not matched to a gene: 10. The germline V gene encodes CDR1 MNHNS and CDR2 SASEGT. The CDR3 totals 14 residues. Here the CDR3 reads CASSQDRTRIEAFF. DNA of the CDR3: TGTGCCAGCAGTCAGGACAGGACTAGGATTGAAGCTTTCTTT.

This clonotype was counted only a few times. The chain links TRBV5-1 to TRBJ2-3; D is undetermined. Trimming pared 7 bases from V and 5 bases from J, leaving 8 bases between. The CDR3 sequence is 11 residues long. The germline V gene encodes CDR1 SGHRS and CDR2 YFSETQ. CDR3 sequence: CASCLGDTQYF. The CDR3 bases are TGCGCCAGCTGCCTCGGAGATACGCAGTATTTT.

This clonotype was seen only once. The chain combines TRBV6-5 with TRBJ1-1; D remains ambiguous. Looked up from germline, CDR1 is MNHEY and CDR2 is SVGAGI. CDR3 length equals 16 residues. With 0 bases removed from V and 0 bases from J, the gap between germline ends came to 11 bases. The CDR3 protein is CASSYSRELMNTEAFF. In nucleotides, the CDR3 is TGTGCCAGCAGTTACTCGAGAGAGTTGATGAACACTGAAGCTTTCTTT.

The genes are TRBV7-3 and TRBJ1-1; 8 bases map to TRBD1. CDR3 size: 13 residues. The V segment lost 5 bases and the J segment 6 bases; nucleotides outside the gene matches: 5. In germline, CDR1 is SGHTA, CDR2 FQGTGA. The CDR3 loop reads CASSHDRGAEAFF. DNA of the CDR3: TGTGCCAGCAGCCACGACAGGGGTGCTGAAGCTTTCTTT.

The chain uses TRBV10-3 and TRBJ2-5; the match to TRBD1 covers 8 bases. The CDR3 length is 15 residues. Germline values: CDR1 ENHRY, CDR2 SYGVKD. The ends lost 0 bases at V and 5 bases at J; junction bases unmatched: 5. For the CDR3, the DNA is TGTGCCATCAGTGAGTCGGCAGGGGGCCCGGAGACCCAGTACTTC. Translated, it gives CAISESAGGPETQYF.

This clonotype came up a few times. The chain combines TRBV5-1 with TRBJ2-2; D assignment may be TRBD1 or TRBD2 (5 bases each). The ends were cut back, 3 bases at V and 6 bases at J, with 30 bases in the middle. The CDR3 covers 20 residues. Germline V lookup: CDR1 SGHRS, CDR2 YFSETQ. The CDR3 coding sequence is TGCGCCAGCAGCTCCCTCAGGGCGAGTCTGGAGGAGTCTCGGGCCGGGGAGCTGTTTTTT. It yields the protein CASSSLRASLEESRAGELFF. Complete variable domain (other parts from reference TRBV5-1 and TRBJ2-2): KAGVTQTPRYLIKTRGQQVTLSCSPISGHRSVSWYQQTPGQGLQFLFEYFSETQRNKGNFPGRFSGRQFSNSRSEMNVSTLELGDSALYLCASSSLRASLEESRAGELFFGEGSRLTVL.

The chain recombines TRBV5-1 with TRBJ2-3; D remains unclear. V lost 0 bases to trimming and J lost 2 bases, with 7 bases between them. The germline V gene has CDR1 SGHRS and CDR2 YFSETQ. The CDR3 extends over 14 amino acids. The CDR3 here is CASSLEAVTDTQYF. CDR3 nucleotides: TGCGCCAGCAGCTTGGAGGCCGTCACAGATACGCAGTATTTT. The variable domain in full, completed from reference TRBV5-1 and TRBJ2-3, reads KAGVTQTPRYLIKTRGQQVTLSCSPISGHRSVSWYQQTPGQGLQFLFEYFSETQRNKGNFPGRFSGRQFSNSRSEMNVSTLELGDSALYLCASSLEAVTDTQYFGPGTRLTVL.

The V call is TRBV29-1, the J call TRBJ2-3, with TRBD2 matching 8 bases. CDR1 SQVTM and CDR2 ANQGSEA come from the germline V gene. The J segment lost 3 bases and the V segment lost 4 bases, leaving 6 bases of the junction unmatched. The CDR3 sequence is 14 residues long. CDR3 in DNA: TGCAGCGTTGCGGGGTTAGCGGGGACAGATACGCAGTATTTT. Its protein product is CSVAGLAGTDTQYF.

The chain carries TRBV5-4 and TRBJ2-2; D remains ambiguous. Trimming left V 1 base short and J 3 bases short, with 7 bases between. The V gene's germline CDR1 is SGHNT and CDR2 YYREEE (reference sequence). The CDR3 consists of 14 residues. The CDR3 region is CASSLSLHTGELFF. CDR3 DNA sequence: TGTGCCAGCAGCTTGAGTCTACACACCGGGGAGCTGTTTTTT.

This clonotype was picked up many times. This chain uses TRBV4-1 with TRBJ1-4, with D perhaps TRBD1 (5 bases). The CDR3 length is 16 residues. Germline CDR1 MGHRA, CDR2 YSYEKL. The V gene lost 6 bases and the J gene lost 0 bases, with 14 bases spanning the gap. The CDR3 spells CASRYDSVATNEKLFF. In DNA, the CDR3 is TGCGCCAGCAGATATGACAGCGTTGCAACTAATGAAAAACTGTTTTTT.

V is TRBV6-1 and J is TRBJ1-5; 7 bases are a match to TRBD1. Germline V gene sequence: CDR1 MNHNS, CDR2 SASEGT. Unmatched junction bases numbered 12, after V lost 8 bases and J lost 5 bases. This CDR3 region has 15 residues. CDR3 in DNA: TGTGCCAGCCGAACCCCACAGGGGAAGGATCAGCCCCAGCATTTT. It is translated as CASRTPQGKDQPQHF.

This clonotype has only a few counts. This chain connects TRBV29-1 to TRBJ2-3, with D tentatively TRBD1 (6 bases). Looked up from germline, CDR1 is SQVTM and CDR2 is ANQGSEA. V lost 5 bases, J lost 0 bases, and 9 bases lay in between. This CDR3 is 13 amino acids long. DNA of the CDR3: TGCAGCGTTCGGACAGTCAGCACAGATACGCAGTATTTT. Translated: CSVRTVSTDTQYF.

The CDR3 spells CASTKGQGYNEQFF. In DNA form, the CDR3 reads TGTGCCAGCACCAAGGGACAGGGCTACAATGAGCAGTTCTTC. This chain joins TRBV2 and TRBJ2-1, with TRBD1 identical over 9 bases. This CDR3 region has 14 residues. V lost 7 bases to trimming and J lost 3 bases; unmatched junction nucleotides: 4. The germline CDR1 and CDR2 sequences are SNHLY and FYNNEI.

This chain connects TRBV21-1 to TRBJ2-5; no check of the table's D call, TRBD1, against the DNA was made. TRBV21-1 is designated a pseudogene. This CDR3 region has 17 residues. The CDR3 reads CASTYPSEGQGQETQYF. DNA of the CDR3: TGTGCCAGCACCTATCCATCCGAGGGACAGGGGCAGGAGACCCAGTACTTC.

This clonotype came up a few times. This sequence joins TRBV6-1 and TRBJ1-5; 8 bases map to TRBD1. Trimming took 6 bases from V and 2 from J; bases not matched to a gene: 6. The CDR3 is 15 amino acids. CDR1 MNHNS and CDR2 SASEGT come from the germline V gene. In nucleotides, the CDR3 is TGTGCCAGCAGAAAGGACAGGGTAGGCAATCAGCCCCAGCATTTT. This encodes CASRKDRVGNQPQHF.

The chain employs TRBV18 and TRBJ2-7, with D possibly TRBD1 on 6 matching bases. Germline-derived CDR1 and CDR2 are KGHSH and LQKENI. The CDR3 runs 14 residues. V lost 6 bases and J lost 2, with 14 bases in between. CDR3: CASSRTTGTYEQYV. Written as DNA, the CDR3 is TGTGCCAGCTCTCGTACGACAGGTACCTACGAGCAGTACGTC.

This chain uses TRBV9 with TRBJ2-5; TRBD1 is a possible D gene (5 bases). This CDR3 has 13 residues. Per the germline V gene, CDR1 is SGDLS and CDR2 is YYNGEE. The V end was cut by 2 bases, the J end by 3 bases, with 8 bases between. The CDR3, as DNA: TGTGCCAGCAGCGTCGGACACAAAGAGACCCAGTACTTC. The encoded protein is CASSVGHKETQYF.

This clonotype has a count of ten or more. This sequence joins TRBV10-3 and TRBJ2-1; 10 bases align to TRBD2. Germline CDR1 reads ENHRY; CDR2 reads SYGVKD. J gave up 6 bases and V 3 bases, and 2 bases lay outside the gene matches. This CDR3 region has 14 residues. The CDR3 here is CAISELAGLNEQFF. CDR3 bases: TGTGCCATCAGTGAACTAGCGGGACTCAATGAGCAGTTCTTC.

There are a few counts of this clonotype. The chain is built from TRBV12-3 or TRBV12-4 and TRBJ2-7; 7 positions agree with TRBD2. The CDR3 is 16 residues long. V shed 4 bases and J 2 bases; nucleotides not matched to a gene: 11. CDR3 region: CASSSSSGTNPYEQYV. Written as DNA, the CDR3 is TGTGCCAGCAGTTCCTCATCCGGGACTAATCCCTACGAGCAGTACGTC.

The J gene is TRBJ1-1, the V gene TRBV5-4, with D possibly TRBD1 on 5 matching bases. Germline V gene lookup returns CDR1 SGHNT and CDR2 YYREEE (reference sequence). The CDR3 loop spans 16 amino acids. V lost 3 bases and J 1 base, leaving 16 bases between the germline ends. CDR3 nucleotides: TGTGCCAGCAGCTCGCTAATGATGGACAAGAACACTGAAGCTTTCTTT. Its translation: CASSSLMMDKNTEAFF.

This clonotype has a count of ten or more. The rearrangement links TRBV5-1 to TRBJ2-3; D unresolved. Trimming cost V 3 bases and J 0 bases, with 8 bases left between them. This CDR3 is 14 amino acids long. Germline CDR1 is SGHRS and CDR2 is YFSETQ. The chain's CDR3 is CASSSGPSTDTQYF. CDR3 DNA: TGCGCCAGCAGCTCCGGCCCTAGCACAGATACGCAGTATTTT.

This clonotype was counted only a few times. CDR3 loop: CASSPSDRTGIGELFF. Written as DNA, the CDR3 is TGTGCCAGCTCACCGTCCGACCGGACAGGGATCGGGGAGCTGTTTTTT. V and J are TRBV18 and TRBJ2-2; 8 bases are shared with TRBD1. The length of the CDR3 is 16 residues. Unmatched junction bases numbered 10, after V lost 3 bases and J lost 7 bases. Germline V CDR1 and CDR2: KGHSH, LQKENI.

The chain couples TRBV12-3 or TRBV12-4 to TRBJ2-1; 7 bases fit TRBD1. V shed 7 bases and J 6 bases; nucleotides not matched to a gene: 9. This CDR3 contains 14 residues. CDR3 amino acids: CASNPGQLVNEQFF. CDR3 DNA sequence: TGTGCCAGCAACCCGGGACAGCTTGTCAATGAGCAGTTCTTC.

This clonotype was detected a few times. The chain couples TRBV28 to TRBJ1-1; 8 nucleotides line up with TRBD1. Germline V CDR1 and CDR2: MDHEN, SYDVKM. V was pared by 10 bases and J by 11 bases, with 6 bases of the junction left unmatched. CDR3 length: 10 residues. DNA for the CDR3: TGTGCCATCGGACAGGGCAAGGCTTTCTTT. It is translated as CAIGQGKAFF.

The gene calls are TRBV7-2 and TRBJ2-3; D gene unclear. Trimming stripped 5 bases from V and 5 bases from J, with 8 bases between. The germline CDR1 and CDR2 sequences are SGHTA and FQGNSA. The CDR3 totals 12 residues. Here the CDR3 DNA reads TGTGCCAGCAGCCATGCCAAAGATACGCAGTATTTT. It translates to CASSHAKDTQYF.